A selection of T cell receptor beta chains follows, all from one sample in a study of neurological immune-mediated disorders. Via MiXCR, TCRdb re-called the 5' RACE reads, giving one row per CDR3 protein. The table has 54,000 or so distinct CDR3 sequences, under 4.5% seen once. Source material: PBMCs. These receptors were collected from a woman in her twenties or thirties with multiple sclerosis. Each CDR3 is given with its conserved first and last residue. Each record gives: V gene, D gene, J gene, clone size, CDR3 DNA, CDR3 protein. D genes are given only for firm matches. For some rows the clone size is stated as once, few or many, or as a class when expanded; others skip it.

v_gene: TRBV20-1
d_gene: -
j_gene: TRBJ2-5
abundance: many
CDR3nt: TGCAGTGCTAGAGACACGGGTACCCAAGAGACCCAGTACTTC
CDR3aa: CSARDTGTQETQYF

v_gene: TRBV5-1
d_gene: -
j_gene: TRBJ2-2
abundance: few
CDR3nt: TGCGCCAGCAGCCCACAGGGATGGACCGGGGAGCTGTTTTTT
CDR3aa: CASSPQGWTGELFF

v_gene: TRBV12-3/TRBV12-4
d_gene: TRBD2
j_gene: TRBJ2-7
abundance: few
CDR3nt: TGTGCCAGCAGTCCCACCGGAGCGGGGGGGCGCAAAGAGCAGTACTTC
CDR3aa: CASSPTGAGGRKEQYF

v_gene: TRBV3-1
d_gene: -
j_gene: TRBJ2-5
abundance: many
CDR3nt: TGTGCCAGCAGCCCGTCGTCTGGGACCCAGTACTTC
CDR3aa: CASSPSSGTQYF

v_gene: TRBV5-1
d_gene: -
j_gene: TRBJ1-2
abundance: many
CDR3nt: TGCGCCAGCAGCTTGGAGGGCTATGGCTACACCTTC
CDR3aa: CASSLEGYGYTF

v_gene: TRBV6-6
d_gene: -
j_gene: TRBJ1-6
abundance: many
CDR3nt: TGTGCCAATAGAGGGGGTCCCCATTCACCCCTCCACTTT
CDR3aa: CANRGGPHSPLHF

v_gene: TRBV5-1
d_gene: TRBD1
j_gene: TRBJ2-2
abundance: many
CDR3nt: TGCGCCAGCAGCCCCCCCATACAGGGGGCAGACGGGGAGCTGTTTTTT
CDR3aa: CASSPPIQGADGELFF

v_gene: TRBV12-3/TRBV12-4
d_gene: -
j_gene: TRBJ1-6
abundance: many
CDR3nt: TGTGCCGGCTGGGCGGGGGTGGGTAATTCACCCCTCCACTTT
CDR3aa: CAGWAGVGNSPLHF

v_gene: TRBV3-1
d_gene: -
j_gene: TRBJ1-5
abundance: many
CDR3nt: TGTGCCAGCAGCCCCCAGGGAGCCCTCGCCGGACCCTTCGCCCAGCCCCAGCATTTT
CDR3aa: CASSPQGALAGPFAQPQHF

v_gene: TRBV5-6
d_gene: -
j_gene: TRBJ2-7
abundance: many
CDR3nt: TGTGCCAGCAGCTTGGGGGACGGAACCTACGAGCAGTACTTC
CDR3aa: CASSLGDGTYEQYF

v_gene: TRBV6-2/TRBV6-3
d_gene: TRBD1
j_gene: TRBJ2-1
abundance: many
CDR3nt: TGTGCCAGCAGGCCCACAGGGGGCCCAGGGAATGAGCAGTTCTTC
CDR3aa: CASRPTGGPGNEQFF

v_gene: TRBV5-1
d_gene: -
j_gene: TRBJ1-1
abundance: many
CDR3nt: TGCGCCAGCAGCATACAGGAGAACACTGAAGCTTTCTTT
CDR3aa: CASSIQENTEAFF

v_gene: TRBV29-1
d_gene: -
j_gene: TRBJ2-7
abundance: -
CDR3nt: TGCAGCGTTTATGAAAGGACCTACGAGCAGTACTTC
CDR3aa: CSVYERTYEQYF

v_gene: TRBV20-1
d_gene: TRBD1
j_gene: TRBJ2-1
abundance: -
CDR3nt: TGCAGTGCCACCGTCGATGCAGGGGGCATCGGGAATGAGCAGTTCTTC
CDR3aa: CSATVDAGGIGNEQFF